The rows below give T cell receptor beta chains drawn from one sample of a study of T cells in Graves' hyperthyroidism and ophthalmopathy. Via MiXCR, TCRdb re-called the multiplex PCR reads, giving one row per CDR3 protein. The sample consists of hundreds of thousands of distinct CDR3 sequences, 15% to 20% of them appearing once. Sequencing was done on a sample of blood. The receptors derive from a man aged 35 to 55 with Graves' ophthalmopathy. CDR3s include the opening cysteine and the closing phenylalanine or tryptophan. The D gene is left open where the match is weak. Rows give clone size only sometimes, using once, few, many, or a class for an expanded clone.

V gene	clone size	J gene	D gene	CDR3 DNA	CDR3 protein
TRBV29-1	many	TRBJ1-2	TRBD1	TGCAGCGTTCACAGGGGGCATTTCGCACCTAACTATGGCTACACCTTC	CSVHRGHFAPNYGYTF
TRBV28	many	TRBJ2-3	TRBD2	TGTGCCAGCACCACTAGCGGGAGCAGAGATACGCAGTATTTT	CASTTSGSRDTQYF
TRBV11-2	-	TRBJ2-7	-	TGTGCCAGCAGCTTAGTACCGGACGAGCAGTACTTC	CASSLVPDEQYF
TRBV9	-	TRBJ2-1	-	TGTGCCAGCAGCGTAGTCGGTGTTGGGCGAAATGAGCAGTTCTTC	CASSVVGVGRNEQFF
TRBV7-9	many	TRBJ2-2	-	TGTGCCAGCAGCTTAATACAGGGCACCGGGGAGCTGTTTTTT	CASSLIQGTGELFF
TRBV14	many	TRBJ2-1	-	TGTGCCAGCAGCCTAAACGGGGCACGACCTCGGAATGAGCAGTTCTTC	CASSLNGARPRNEQFF
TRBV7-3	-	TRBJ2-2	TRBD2	TGTGCCAGCAGCCCCCGGGGGGACACCGGGGAGCTGTTTTTT	CASSPRGDTGELFF
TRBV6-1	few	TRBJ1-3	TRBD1	TGTGCCAGCAGTCTCGGACAGGGGCTTCCCTCTGGAAACACCATATATTTT	CASSLGQGLPSGNTIYF
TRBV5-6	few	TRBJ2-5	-	TGTGCCAGCAGCTTTTTAGGGGAGCGGTCCCAAGAGACCCAGTACTTC	CASSFLGERSQETQYF
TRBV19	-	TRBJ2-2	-	TGTGCCAGTAGTATATTCACAGGGAGCACCGGGGAGCTGTTTTTT	CASSIFTGSTGELFF
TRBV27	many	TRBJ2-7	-	TGTGCCAGCAGTTTATCAGCAGGGAACGAGCAGTACTTC	CASSLSAGNEQYF
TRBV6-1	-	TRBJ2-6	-	TGTGCCAGCAGGCCTCCTGGGGCCAACGTCCTGACTTTC	CASRPPGANVLTF
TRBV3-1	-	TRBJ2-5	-	TGTGCCAGCAGCCAAATGACTAGTAAGGAAGAGACCCAGTACTTC	CASSQMTSKEETQYF
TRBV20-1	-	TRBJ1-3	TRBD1	TGCAGTGCTCCGGGACAGGATAACACCATATATTTT	CSAPGQDNTIYF
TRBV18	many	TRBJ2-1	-	TGTGCCAGCTCACCCCGGGACTCCCCTTCCTACAATGAGCAGTTCTTC	CASSPRDSPSYNEQFF
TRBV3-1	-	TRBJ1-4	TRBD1	TGTGCCAGCAGCCCCCCAGGGGGTGAAAAACTGTTTTTT	CASSPPGGEKLFF
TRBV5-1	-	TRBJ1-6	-	TGCGCCAGCAGCTTGGCGGGACACTTCGGTTCACCCCTCCACTTT	CASSLAGHFGSPLHF
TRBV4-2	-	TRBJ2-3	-	TGTGCCAGCAGCCAAGACCTACAAACAGATACGCAGTATTTT	CASSQDLQTDTQYF
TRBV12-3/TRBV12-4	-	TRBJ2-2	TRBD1	TGTGCCAGCACCCCGACAGGGGCCACCGGGGGGCTGTTTTTT	CASTPTGATGGLFF
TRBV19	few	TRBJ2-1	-	TGTGCCAGTAGTATCTCTATGGGCCTAGGGTATGAGCAGTTCTTC	CASSISMGLGYEQFF
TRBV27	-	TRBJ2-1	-	TGTGCCAGCAGTCCCAGAAGCCCCTACAATGAGCAGTTCTTC	CASSPRSPYNEQFF
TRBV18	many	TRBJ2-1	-	TGTGCCAGCTCACAGGGTGGGTACAATGAGCAGTTCTTC	CASSQGGYNEQFF
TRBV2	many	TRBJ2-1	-	TGTGCCAGCAGGCTAATCCAGGGTGCGCGTGAGCAGTTCTTC	CASRLIQGAREQFF
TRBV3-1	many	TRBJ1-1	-	TGTGCCAGCAGCCTAAGCGTCATGAACACTGAAGCTTTCTTT	CASSLSVMNTEAFF
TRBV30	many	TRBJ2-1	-	TGTGCCTGGACAGAGGGGATAGGTGATGAGCAGTTCTTC	CAWTEGIGDEQFF
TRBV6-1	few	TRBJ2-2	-	TGTGCCAGCAGGAAGTGGGGAGAAGAGACCGGGGAGCTGTTTTTT	CASRKWGEETGELFF
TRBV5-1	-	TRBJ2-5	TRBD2	TGCGCCAGCAGCTTGGGACTAGCGGGAGGGTCGTCTGAGACCCAGTACTTC	CASSLGLAGGSSETQYF
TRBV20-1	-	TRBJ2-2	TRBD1	TGCAGTGCTACGACAGGGGGCACCGGGGAGCTGTTTTTT	CSATTGGTGELFF
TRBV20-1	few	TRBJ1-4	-	TGCAGTGCAACGGCGGGAGGAGCTAATGAAAAACTGTTTTTT	CSATAGGANEKLFF
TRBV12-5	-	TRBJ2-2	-	TGTGCTAGTGGTTTGGTACTCCGAGGACTCGGGGAGCTGTTTTTT	CASGLVLRGLGELFF
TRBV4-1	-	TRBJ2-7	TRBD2	TGCGCCAGCAGCTATGAGGTAGCGGGGGGCGGGGTGTCCTACGAGCAGTACTTC	CASSYEVAGGGVSYEQYF
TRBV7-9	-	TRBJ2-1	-	TGTGCCAGCAGCTCTATGGGGAGACCGACCTACAATGAGCAGTTCTTC	CASSSMGRPTYNEQFF
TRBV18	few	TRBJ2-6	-	TGTGCCAGCTCAGCGACAGGAGGCTCTGGGGCCAACGTCCTGACTTTC	CASSATGGSGANVLTF
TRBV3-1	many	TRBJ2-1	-	TGTGCCAGCAGCTTCGTTCCCGGCGGGGCGAACAATGAGCAGTTCTTC	CASSFVPGGANNEQFF
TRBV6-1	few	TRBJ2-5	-	TGTGCCAGCACCCACGGAGAGACCCAGTACTTC	CASTHGETQYF
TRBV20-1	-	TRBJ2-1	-	TGCAGTGCTAGGGTGGACCCCGGAGGTGAGCAGTTCTTC	CSARVDPGGEQFF
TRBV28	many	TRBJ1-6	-	TGTGCCAGCAGCCAGGGGAATTCACCCCTCCACTTT	CASSQGNSPLHF
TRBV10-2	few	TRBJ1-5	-	TGCGCCAGCAGTGAGAAGGGGACGAGCAATCAGCCCCAGCATTTT	CASSEKGTSNQPQHF
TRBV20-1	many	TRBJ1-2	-	TGCAGTGCTAAGGTGACCCCTGGGTTCTATGGCTACACCTTC	CSAKVTPGFYGYTF
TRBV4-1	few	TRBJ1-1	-	TGCGCCAGCAGCCAGGCTAGGACCATGAACACTGAAGCTTTCTTT	CASSQARTMNTEAFF
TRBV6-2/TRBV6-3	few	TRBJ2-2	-	TGTGCCAGCATGGTCGGGGCGCGTCCCGGGGAGCTGTTTTTT	CASMVGARPGELFF
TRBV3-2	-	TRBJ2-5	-	TGTGCCAGCAGCCAAGGGGGTTGTTTTGTGGGAGCGCCAGGGGAGACCCAGTACTTC	CASSQGGCFVGAPGETQYF
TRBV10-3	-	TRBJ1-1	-	TGTGCCATCAGTGGCACGAGTGGGGCCAACACTGAAGCTTTCTTT	CAISGTSGANTEAFF
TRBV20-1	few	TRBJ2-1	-	TGCAGTGCCAGAAGGGGAGTCTTCGGGGCGATCACCTACAATGAGCAGTTCTTC	CSARRGVFGAITYNEQFF
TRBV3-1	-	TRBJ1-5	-	TGTGCCAGCAGCCAAGATCTTGTTCAGAATCAGCCCCAGCATTTT	CASSQDLVQNQPQHF
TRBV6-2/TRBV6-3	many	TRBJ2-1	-	TGTGCCAGCAGTTTTTTTGGACAGTTCAGCAATGAGCAGTTCTTC	CASSFFGQFSNEQFF
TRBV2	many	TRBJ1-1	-	TGTGCCAGCTTTGCGGGGACCCCCGACACTGAAGCTTTCTTT	CASFAGTPDTEAFF
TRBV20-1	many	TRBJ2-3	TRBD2	TGCAGTGCTCGACTAGCGGGAGGCGCAGATACGCAGTATTTT	CSARLAGGADTQYF
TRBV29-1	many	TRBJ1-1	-	TGCAGCTTTCAAAGAGGCCCTACGGCTTTCTTT	CSFQRGPTAFF
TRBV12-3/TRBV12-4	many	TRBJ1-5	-	TGTGCCAGCAGTTTGGCAGGCCGGGGGGATCAGCCCCAGCATTTT	CASSLAGRGDQPQHF
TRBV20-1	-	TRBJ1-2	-	TGCAGTGCTAGAGACAAGCGGGTGCGGGTCTATGGCTACACCTTC	CSARDKRVRVYGYTF
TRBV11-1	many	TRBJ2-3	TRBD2	TGTGCCAGCAGCTTCGGGACTAGCGGGGGCCAGGCAGATACGCAGTATTTT	CASSFGTSGGQADTQYF
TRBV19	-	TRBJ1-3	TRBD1	TGTGCCAGTAGTAGTCCCGGGACAGGGGACGGAAACACCATATATTTT	CASSSPGTGDGNTIYF
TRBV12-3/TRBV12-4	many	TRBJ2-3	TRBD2	TGTGCCAGCAGCCCGTCGGGAGGTGCAGATACGCAGTATTTT	CASSPSGGADTQYF
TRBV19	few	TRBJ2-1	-	TGTGCCAGTAGTATACGGGGGTTAGGTGAGCAGTTCTTC	CASSIRGLGEQFF
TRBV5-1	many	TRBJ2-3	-	TGCGCCAGCAGCTTGGCCGGGACCCTACTCACAGATACGCAGTATTTT	CASSLAGTLLTDTQYF
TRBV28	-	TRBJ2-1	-	TGTGCCAGCATGAGGGTCAGCTCCTACAATGAGCAGTTCTTC	CASMRVSSYNEQFF
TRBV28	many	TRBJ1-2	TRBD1	TGTGCCAGCAGTTTAAGAGACAGGGGTATTGGAGGCTACACCTTC	CASSLRDRGIGGYTF
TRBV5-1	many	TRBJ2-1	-	TGCGCCAGCAGCTTGGTGGGTCTAGCACGATCCACCAATGAGCAGTTCTTC	CASSLVGLARSTNEQFF